These T cell receptor beta chains were read from a single sample in a study of T cells in Graves' hyperthyroidism and ophthalmopathy. Via MiXCR, TCRdb re-called the multiplex PCR reads, giving one row per CDR3 protein. Of 600,000 to 650,000 distinct CDR3 sequences listed, 20% to 25% are singletons. The specimen sequenced was blood. The origin of the receptors is a man younger than 40 with Graves' ophthalmopathy. CDR3s include the opening cysteine and the closing phenylalanine or tryptophan. The D gene is left open where the match is weak. Clone size appears in some rows only: once, few, many, or a class for an expanded clone.

TRBV12-3/TRBV12-4	few	15	TRBD1	TRBJ2-7	CASSFTGTGAYEQYF	TGTGCCAGCAGTTTTACAGGGACAGGGGCCTACGAGCAGTACTTC
TRBV28	many	14	NA	TRBJ1-1	CASSLSKGPVEAFF	TGTGCCAGCAGTTTATCCAAGGGGCCCGTGGAAGCTTTCTTT
TRBV29-1	few	12	TRBD1	TRBJ2-7	CSAGTGNAEQYF	TGCAGCGCTGGGACAGGGAACGCCGAGCAGTACTTC
TRBV3-1	few	16	TRBD2	TRBJ2-5	CASSQGPASGRPNQYF	TGTGCCAGCAGCCAAGGCCCCGCTAGCGGGAGGCCGAACCAGTACTTC
TRBV12-3/TRBV12-4	NA	11	NA	TRBJ2-7	CASNSLYEQYF	TGTGCCAGCAACTCACTATACGAGCAGTACTTC
TRBV13	NA	15	NA	TRBJ2-1	CASSSSDGLYNEQFF	TGTGCCAGCAGCTCAAGTGACGGATTATACAATGAGCAGTTCTTC
TRBV7-2	many	14	TRBD1	TRBJ2-7	CASSFGQGVFEQYF	TGTGCCAGCAGCTTCGGCCAGGGGGTCTTCGAGCAGTACTTC
TRBV13	many	15	NA	TRBJ1-1	CASSKVGTGRTEAFF	TGTGCCAGCAGCAAAGTGGGAACGGGGCGGACTGAAGCTTTCTTT
TRBV4-2	NA	16	TRBD2	TRBJ2-5	CASSQVASSGKETQYF	TGTGCCAGCAGCCAAGTAGCGAGTAGCGGGAAAGAGACCCAGTACTTC
TRBV11-2	many	19	NA	TRBJ2-2	CASSPGPGHRDYGTGELFF	TGTGCCAGCAGCCCTGGTCCAGGACACAGGGACTACGGCACCGGGGAGCTGTTTTTT
TRBV20-1	few	13	NA	TRBJ2-2	CSAPGLNTGELFF	TGCAGTGCGCCGGGTCTAAACACCGGGGAGCTGTTTTTT
TRBV3-1	few	14	TRBD1	TRBJ1-1	CASSQMGQGSEAFF	TGTGCCAGCAGCCAGATGGGACAGGGGTCGGAAGCTTTCTTT
TRBV6-1	NA	14	NA	TRBJ1-1	CASSEWVGDTGAFF	TGTGCCAGCAGTGAATGGGTGGGCGACACTGGAGCTTTCTTT
TRBV7-6	many	17	TRBD2	TRBJ2-7	CASSLRLAGVQNYEQYF	TGTGCCAGCAGCTTGCGCCTAGCGGGAGTACAAAACTACGAGCAGTACTTC
TRBV3-1	many	15	NA	TRBJ1-2	CASSRGLTEIRPYTF	TGTGCCAGCAGCCGGGGGTTGACGGAGATTCGCCCCTACACCTTC
TRBV7-9	NA	14	TRBD1	TRBJ1-2	CASSSEGTGWGYTF	TGTGCCAGCAGCTCGGAAGGGACAGGATGGGGCTACACCTTC
TRBV20-1	few	15	TRBD2	TRBJ2-1	CSASVSGATYNEQFF	TGCAGTGCTTCCGTTAGCGGGGCAACCTACAATGAGCAGTTCTTC
TRBV28	many	12	NA	TRBJ2-3	CASSTTSYTQYF	TGTGCCAGCAGTACGACTAGTTATACGCAGTATTTT
TRBV4-3	NA	16	TRBD1	TRBJ2-2	CASSQDRQGRTGELFF	TGCGCCAGCAGCCAAGATCGACAGGGTAGGACCGGGGAGCTGTTTTTT
TRBV2	many	14	NA	TRBJ2-1	CASGSAASYNEQFF	TGTGCCAGCGGGTCAGCGGCCTCCTACAATGAGCAGTTCTTC
TRBV3-1	many	14	NA	TRBJ1-2	CASSPTRDIYGYTF	TGTGCCAGCAGCCCCACTCGGGATATCTATGGCTACACCTTC
TRBV7-9	NA	14	NA	TRBJ2-3	CASRRGSPADTQYF	TGTGCCAGTAGACGGGGAAGTCCCGCAGATACGCAGTATTTT
TRBV9	NA	14	NA	TRBJ2-5	CASSVEGQAQTQYF	TGTGCCAGCAGCGTAGAGGGTCAGGCCCAGACCCAGTACTTC
TRBV12-3/TRBV12-4	many	12	NA	TRBJ1-2	CASRPGLFGYTF	TGTGCCAGCAGGCCCGGACTTTTTGGCTACACCTTC
TRBV30	many	15	NA	TRBJ2-7	CAWTPPDRGSYEQYF	TGTGCCTGGACCCCCCCGGACAGAGGATCCTACGAGCAGTACTTC
TRBV7-9	few	15	TRBD1	TRBJ1-2	CASSSGGQGHYGYTF	TGTGCCAGCAGCTCCGGCGGACAGGGCCACTATGGCTACACCTTC
TRBV7-8	NA	16	NA	TRBJ2-7	CASTSTGDRSSYEQYF	TGTGCCAGCACCTCCACAGGTGACAGGAGCTCCTACGAGCAGTACTTC
TRBV7-9	few	13	TRBD2	TRBJ2-1	CATLAGSYNEQFF	TGTGCCACCCTAGCGGGCTCCTACAATGAGCAGTTCTTC
TRBV6-1	NA	15	NA	TRBJ1-4	CASTATKATNEKLFF	TGTGCCAGCACCGCCACGAAGGCAACTAATGAAAAACTGTTTTTT
TRBV7-8	many	14	TRBD1	TRBJ2-5	CASSSPGQQETQYF	TGTGCCAGCAGCTCGCCGGGACAGCAAGAGACCCAGTACTTC
TRBV7-9	NA	13	TRBD2	TRBJ2-5	CASSPSGREAQYF	TGTGCCAGCAGCCCGAGCGGGAGGGAGGCCCAGTACTTC
TRBV11-2	NA	20	TRBD2	TRBJ2-1	CASSREGSGGLGAIGNEQFF	TGTGCCAGCAGCCGAGAGGGTAGCGGGGGTCTTGGGGCCATCGGCAATGAGCAGTTCTTC
TRBV20-1	NA	15	NA	TRBJ1-1	CSASPRGLVKTEAFF	TGCAGTGCTAGTCCCCGGGGTTTGGTAAAGACTGAAGCTTTCTTT
TRBV7-8	NA	16	TRBD1	TRBJ2-5	CASSLGPGTGKETQYF	TGTGCCAGCAGTTTAGGTCCCGGGACAGGGAAAGAGACCCAGTACTTC
TRBV5-1	many	13	NA	TRBJ2-1	CASSLAPGYEQFF	TGCGCCAGCAGCTTAGCCCCGGGTTATGAGCAGTTCTTC
TRBV27	few	15	TRBD1	TRBJ1-6	CASSLEGTGVSPLHF	TGTGCCAGCAGTTTAGAGGGGACAGGGGTTTCACCCCTCCACTTT
TRBV2	many	16	TRBD2	TRBJ2-7	CASRTLAGGESYEQYF	TGTGCCAGCAGGACACTAGCGGGAGGGGAATCCTACGAGCAGTACTTC
TRBV20-1	many	14	NA	TRBJ2-3	CSARPGTSTDTQYF	TGCAGTGCTAGACCTGGGACTAGCACAGATACGCAGTATTTT
TRBV11-2	NA	14	TRBD1	TRBJ1-4	CASSRTGNYEKLFF	TGTGCCAGCAGCCGGACAGGGAATTATGAAAAACTGTTTTTT
TRBV10-3	NA	14	NA	TRBJ2-7	CAISESPGAYEQYF	TGTGCCATCAGTGAGAGTCCGGGGGCCTACGAGCAGTACTTC
TRBV29-1	few	11	NA	TRBJ1-1	CSVSGTTGAFF	TGCAGCGTTTCCGGGACAACGGGGGCTTTCTTT
TRBV6-2/TRBV6-3	NA	15	NA	TRBJ1-1	CASSYVRGQNTEAFF	TGTGCCAGCAGTTACGTCCGGGGACAGAACACTGAAGCTTTCTTT
TRBV30	NA	13	NA	TRBJ1-1	CASTGPADTEASF	TGTGCCTCAACGGGCCCAGCGGACACTGAAGCTTCCTTT
TRBV7-2	many	13	NA	TRBJ1-1	CASSWGGRTEAFF	TGTGCCAGCAGCTGGGGGGGAAGGACCGAAGCTTTCTTT
TRBV20-1	NA	14	NA	TRBJ1-2	CSARGDTPNYGYTF	TGCAGTGCTAGAGGGGACACACCTAACTATGGCTACACCTTC
TRBV11-2	NA	13	NA	TRBJ2-7	CASTTLTGFEQYF	TGTGCCAGCACTACATTGACAGGCTTCGAGCAGTACTTC
TRBV5-1	few	14	NA	TRBJ2-5	CASSLSSSTETQYF	TGCGCCAGCAGCTTATCTAGCAGCACAGAGACCCAGTACTTC
TRBV5-1	many	15	TRBD1	TRBJ2-7	CASSTWTGGSYEQYF	TGCGCCAGCAGCACTTGGACAGGGGGCTCCTACGAGCAGTACTTC
TRBV5-1	many	15	NA	TRBJ1-1	CASSFSEGSRTEAFF	TGCGCCAGCAGCTTTTCGGAGGGAAGTCGAACTGAAGCTTTCTTT
TRBV7-8	many	18	NA	TRBJ2-3	CASSSGSVAASSTDTQYF	TGTGCCAGCAGCTCAGGGTCAGTGGCCGCGTCTAGCACAGATACGCAGTATTTT
TRBV7-9	few	13	NA	TRBJ2-1	CASSFLGTNEQFF	TGTGCCAGCAGCTTTTTGGGGACGAATGAGCAGTTCTTC
TRBV7-9	many	16	NA	TRBJ2-1	CASSPPTGVDSNEQFF	TGTGCCAGCAGCCCTCCAACGGGAGTAGATTCGAATGAGCAGTTCTTC